This TCR beta chain emerged from a study of blood T cell repertoires in COVID-19. About the study: Samples of COVID-19 (acute and convalescent) were obtained from the United States, Italy and Spain. T cells, B-cell-depleted T cells, or PBMCs supplied cDNA or gDNA.

Methods used by the authors: Quantification of nucleated cells was approximated via reference gene primer amplification. Sequenced by immunoSEQ multiplex PCR; TCRdb stores in-frame clones only, minus some. That table supplies the V and J calls and clone size; D and trimming were determined from the DNA. The sample yields around 140,000 clones, around 84% seen once. The germline V gene has CDR1 MNHNY and CDR2 SVGAGI (reference sequence). J gave up 5 bases and V 10 bases, and 13 bases lay outside the gene matches. CDR3 size: 14 residues. The receptor was derived from an older woman with acute or convalescent COVID-19. Sample: peripheral blood. The chain links TRBV6-6 to TRBJ1-1; 7 nucleotides agree with TRBD1. In nucleotides, the CDR3 is TGTGCCACCGGAGGGGGCGCGGGGAGGACTGAAGCTTTCTTT. It yields the protein CATGGGAGRTEAFF.